This note documents a single T cell receptor beta chain sequence. Other nucleotide sequences from this sample produce the same CDR3. V lost 4 bases and J lost 5; bases outside the gene matches: 4. Germline CDR1 reads SGHTA; CDR2 reads FQGNSA. The CDR3 has 14 residues. This sample is drawn from a study of blood T cell repertoires in COVID-19. Study-level information: The United States, Italy and Spain were the sources of the acute and convalescent COVID-19 samples. PBMCs, B-cell-depleted T cells, or T cells provided the cDNA or gDNA that made up the material.

Generated by immunoSEQ multiplex PCR, the TCRdb table keeps only in-frame clones and is missing some. The repertoire consists of 250,000 or so clones, with approximately 80% occurring once and the leading ten covering under 2%. Each recovered donor of Cohort 3 presented with two negative PCRs, clearance, or symptom resolution. This sequence originates from a man between 60 and 70 years old who had recovered from COVID-19. Input material: PBMCs or T cells enriched from blood (not recorded which). This chain connects TRBV7-2 to TRBJ1-1; TRBD1 agrees at 10 bases. CDR3 DNA sequence: TGTGCCAGCAGCTCGCGGACAGGGGGAACTGAAGCTTTCTTT. The encoded protein is CASSSRTGGTEAFF. Based on the CDR3 plus reference TRBV7-2 and TRBJ1-1, the full variable domain is GAGVSQSPSNKVTEKGKDVELRCDPISGHTALYWYRQSLGQGLEFLIYFQGNSAPDKSGLPSDRFSAERTGGSVSTLTIQRTQQEDSAVYLCASSSRTGGTEAFFGQGTRLTVV.